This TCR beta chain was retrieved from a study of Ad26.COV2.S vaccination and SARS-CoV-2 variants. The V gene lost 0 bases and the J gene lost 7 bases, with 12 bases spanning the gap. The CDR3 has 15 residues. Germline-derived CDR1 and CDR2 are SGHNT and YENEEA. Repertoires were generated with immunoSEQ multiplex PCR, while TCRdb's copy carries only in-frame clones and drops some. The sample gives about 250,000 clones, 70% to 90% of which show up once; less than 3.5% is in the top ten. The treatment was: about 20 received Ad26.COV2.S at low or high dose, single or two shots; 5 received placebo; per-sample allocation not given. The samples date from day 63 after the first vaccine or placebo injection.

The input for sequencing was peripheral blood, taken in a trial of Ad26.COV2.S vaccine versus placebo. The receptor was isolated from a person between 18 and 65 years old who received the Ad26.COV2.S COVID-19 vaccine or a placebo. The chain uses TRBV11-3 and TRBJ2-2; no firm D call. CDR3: CASSLDTTSDGELFF. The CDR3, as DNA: TGTGCCAGCAGCTTAGACACCACCTCTGACGGGGAGCTGTTTTTT.